Below, 16 T cell receptor beta chains from the same sample are listed, as sequenced in a study of cytomegalovirus exposure and HLA in healthy donors. The table came from immunoSEQ multiplex PCR; TCRdb's copy has only in-frame clones and leaves some out. Of some 130,000 clones in the sample, about 91% were seen once. Sequenced material: PBMCs. The receptors derive from a woman in her late teens or twenties in good health and CMV-seronegative.

The table lists this clone with a count of one. The chain employs TRBV6-5 and TRBJ1-6, with 8 positions matching TRBD1. The trim removed 6 bases at V and 10 bases at J, leaving 8 bases unmatched. Germline assignment: CDR1 MNHEY and CDR2 SVGAGI. The length of the CDR3 is 14 residues. The CDR3 loop reads CASSWTGFRSPLHF. Here the CDR3 DNA reads TGTGCCAGCAGCTGGACAGGGTTTCGATCACCCCTCCACTTT.

This sequence joins TRBV7-3 and TRBJ2-3; TRBD2 matches 10 bases. The germline V gene encodes CDR1 SGHTA and CDR2 FQGTGA. The V gene end was trimmed by 5 bases and the J gene end by 1 base; junction bases not matched to a gene: 6. This CDR3 has 16 amino acids. This CDR3 reads CASSAGLATGTDTQYF. CDR3 nucleotide sequence: TGTGCCAGCAGCGCGGGACTAGCGACCGGCACAGATACGCAGTATTTT.

The chain combines TRBV2 with TRBJ2-2; D is uncertain. CDR1 and CDR2 (germline): SNHLY, FYNNEI. The CDR3 is 13 amino acids. Trimming left V 6 bases short and J 3 bases short, with 8 bases between. In nucleotides, the CDR3 is TGTGCCAGCAGGGGCCAGTACACCGGGGAGCTGTTTTTT. Translation: CASRGQYTGELFF.

This clone was observed a single time. The chain links TRBV29-1 to TRBJ1-4, with D unresolved. The length of the CDR3 is 15 residues. V lost 6 bases and J lost 0, with 14 bases in between. CDR1 and CDR2 (germline): SQVTM, ANQGSEA. CDR3 loop: CSVKRRDATNEKLFF. CDR3 sequence (DNA): TGCAGCGTCAAGCGCCGGGATGCAACTAATGAAAAACTGTTTTTT.

This clone came up once. V is TRBV7-8 and J is TRBJ2-7, with D perhaps matching TRBD1 (5 bases). The CDR3 contains 14 residues. The germline V and J ends were trimmed by 5 bases and 2 bases, with 13 bases remaining between them. The V gene's germline CDR1 is SGHVS and CDR2 FQNEAQ. CDR3 loop: CASSRRVSAYEQYF. In nucleotides, the CDR3 is TGTGCCAGCAGCCGCAGGGTCTCAGCCTACGAGCAGTACTTC. The full variable domain, its missing parts supplied by reference TRBV7-8 and TRBJ2-7, is GAGVSQSPRYKVAKRGQDVALRCDPISGHVSLFWYQQALGQGPEFLTYFQNEAQLDKSGLPSDRFFAERPEGSVSTLKIQRTQQEDSAVYLCASSRRVSAYEQYFGPGTRLTVT.

The V and J genes are TRBV29-1 and TRBJ2-5; 9 nucleotides line up with TRBD2. CDR3 length: 14 amino acids. The germline V gene has CDR1 SQVTM and CDR2 ANQGSEA. J lost 3 bases, V lost 8 bases, and 10 bases had no gene match. The CDR3 region is CSSTGVAGEETQYF. The CDR3 DNA follows: TGCAGCTCGACTGGAGTAGCGGGGGAAGAGACCCAGTACTTC.

J is TRBJ1-2 and V is TRBV2; D possibly corresponds to TRBD1 (5 bases). The germline CDR1 and CDR2 sequences are SNHLY and FYNNEI. Trimming cost V 10 bases and J 4 bases, with 10 bases left between them. This CDR3 region has 11 residues. This chain's CDR3 is CAIGGGYGYTF. The CDR3 bases are TGTGCCATCGGGGGGGGCTATGGCTACACCTTC.

This chain links TRBV11-2 with TRBJ2-7, with D tentatively TRBD2 (5 bases). V was pared by 3 bases and J by 5 bases, with 23 bases between. The CDR3 has 17 residues. From germline, CDR1 is SGHAT and CDR2 FQNNGV. The CDR3, as DNA: TGTGCCAGCAGCTTTTGGTTAACGACGGGGAGAGTTCACGAGCAGTACTTC. Its translation is CASSFWLTTGRVHEQYF.

This chain joins TRBV7-8 and TRBJ1-1; 7 nucleotides align to TRBD1. The CDR3 is 13 residues long. Per germline, CDR1 SGHVS and CDR2 FQNEAQ. The V and J ends lost 0 bases and 11 bases, in that order; junction bases with no gene match: 6. CDR3 nucleotide sequence: TGTGCCAGCAGCTTAGCGACAGGGAGTCAGGCTTTCTTT. It encodes CASSLATGSQAFF.

J is TRBJ2-1 and V is TRBV9, with TRBD2 matching 9 bases. In germline, CDR1 is SGDLS, CDR2 YYNGEE. The CDR3 runs to 16 residues. J lost 4 bases, V lost 0 bases, and 5 bases had no gene match. The DNA of the CDR3 is TGTGCCAGCAGCGTAGGCGGGGGGGCCTCATACAATGAGCAGTTCTTC. This sequence encodes CASSVGGGASYNEQFF. The whole variable domain, filled in from reference TRBV9 and TRBJ2-1, reads DSGVTQTPKHLITATGQRVTLRCSPRSGDLSVYWYQQSLDQGLQFLIQYYNGEERAKGNILERFSAQQFPDLHSELNLSSLELGDSALYFCASSVGGGASYNEQFFGPGTRLTVL.

The chain combines TRBV18 with TRBJ2-5; D is ambiguous. V was cut by 3 bases and J by 3 bases, with 2 bases left in between. The germline V gene encodes CDR1 KGHSH and CDR2 LQKENI. This CDR3 region has 11 residues. The CDR3 DNA reads TGTGCCAGCTCACCCGAAGAGACCCAGTACTTC. It translates to CASSPEETQYF.

The V gene is TRBV6-5, the J gene TRBJ1-6; D gene uncertain. This CDR3 has 13 amino acids. Trimming left V 6 bases short and J 7 bases short, with 10 bases between. CDR1 and CDR2 (germline): MNHEY, SVGAGI. The DNA of the CDR3 is TGTGCCAGCAGACTAAACGGAAATTCACCCCTCCACTTT. Translating it yields CASRLNGNSPLHF.

The chain carries TRBV15 and TRBJ2-7; tentatively, D is TRBD1 (5 bases). Germline CDR1 and CDR2: LNHNV and YYDKDF (reference sequence). The V and J ends lost 2 bases and 3 bases respectively, with 17 bases between them. This CDR3 has 16 residues. This CDR3 is CATSRPRGNSHYEQYF. The CDR3 DNA reads as TGTGCCACCAGCAGACCTAGGGGAAACTCACACTACGAGCAGTACTTC.

This clone has a single count. This sequence joins TRBV7-2 and TRBJ1-6; 8 bases map to TRBD1. Germline CDR1 is SGHTA and CDR2 is FQGNSA. With 4 bases clipped from V and 5 bases from J, the junction kept 4 bases outside the gene matches. The CDR3 spans 15 residues. The chain's CDR3 is CASSSRQGHNSPLHF. The CDR3 DNA follows: TGTGCCAGCAGCTCCCGACAGGGGCATAATTCACCCCTCCACTTT.

This clone was found a few times. This sequence joins TRBV7-2 and TRBJ1-1; 7 bases map to TRBD1. V gave up 5 bases and J gave up 2 bases; unmatched junction bases: 5. Germline V lookup: CDR1 SGHTA, CDR2 FQGNSA. This CDR3 has 14 amino acids. Here the CDR3 reads CASSRDRRNTEAFF. The CDR3 coding sequence is TGTGCCAGCAGCCGGGACAGAAGAAACACTGAAGCTTTCTTT. The full variable domain, in which reference TRBV7-2 and TRBJ1-1 provide the parts outside the CDR3, is GAGVSQSPSNKVTEKGKDVELRCDPISGHTALYWYRQSLGQGLEFLIYFQGNSAPDKSGLPSDRFSAERTGGSVSTLTIQRTQQEDSAVYLCASSRDRRNTEAFFGQGTRLTVV.

The chain joins TRBV6-6 to TRBJ1-5; D unclear. The CDR3 is 14 residues long. Germline CDR1 MNHNY, CDR2 SVGAGI (reference sequence). V was trimmed by 4 bases and J by 4 bases, leaving 11 bases between them. The CDR3 DNA reads TGTGCCAGCAGTTCGCCAGATCTTAATCAGCCCCAGCATTTT. This gives the protein CASSSPDLNQPQHF.